The clone carrying this T cell receptor beta chain has only a few counts. Antigen specificity is unknown. A much larger clone differs from this one at a single base, so this may be a read error. Each CDR3 protein is one row after TCRdb ran MiXCR on the 5' RACE reads. The sample yields roughly 310,000 distinct CDR3 sequences, more than 15% seen once. The data stem from a study of T-cell memory formation after mild COVID-19. Study-wide results and caveats: Contracting CD4+ clones were located mainly in CM and EM, and CD8+ clones in EMRA.

Trimming took 0 bases from V and 2 from J, leaving 8 bases between them. This CDR3 region has 15 residues. Germline CDR1 and CDR2: SGHRS and YFSETQ. Input material: PBMCs or a T cell subset sorted from them (not recorded which). This TCR was sampled from a young man who had mild COVID-19 (a few samples of this study predate the infection). Cell type and time point are not known. V and J are TRBV5-1 and TRBJ2-2; D might be TRBD1 (6 bases). CDR3 in amino acids: CASSLGQVNTGELFF. CDR3 nucleotide sequence: TGCGCCAGCAGCTTGGGACAGGTTAACACCGGGGAGCTGTTTTTT.